The rows below give T cell receptor beta chains drawn from one sample of a study of CD8 T cells in ankylosing spondylitis. Each CDR3 protein gets one entry after TCRdb re-called the 5' RACE reads with MiXCR. The repertoire holds roughly 68,000 distinct CDR3 sequences, with about 6.2% as singletons. The sequencing sample was made of synovial fluid, either unsorted or a sorted T cell fraction (not recorded which). The source is a male donor with ankylosing spondylitis. Each CDR3 is given with its conserved first and last residue. Fields, in order: J gene, clone size, D gene, V gene, CDR3 length, CDR3 DNA, CDR3 protein. The D gene is left open where the match is weak. Clone size is shown for a subset of rows, as once, few, many or a class of expanded clone.

j_call: TRBJ2-2
clone_size: many
d_call: NA
v_call: TRBV20-1
cdr3_length: 17
cdr3_nt: TGCAGTGCTAGACCCCAGGGGGGGAGGGCCCCCACCGGGGAGCTGTTTTTT
cdr3_aa: CSARPQGGRAPTGELFF

j_call: TRBJ2-3
clone_size: many
d_call: TRBD2
v_call: TRBV24-1
cdr3_length: 17
cdr3_nt: TGTGCCACCAGCGAAGGACTAGCGGGAGTTTTGGCAGATACGCAGTATTTT
cdr3_aa: CATSEGLAGVLADTQYF

j_call: TRBJ2-3
clone_size: many
d_call: NA
v_call: TRBV11-2
cdr3_length: 16
cdr3_nt: TGTGCCAGCAGCTTTTCCTTCAGCGGAAACACAGATACGCAGTATTTT
cdr3_aa: CASSFSFSGNTDTQYF

j_call: TRBJ2-7
clone_size: NA
d_call: TRBD1
v_call: TRBV10-3
cdr3_length: 13
cdr3_nt: TGTGCCATCAGTCCCGGGACAGATGACGAGCAGTACTTC
cdr3_aa: CAISPGTDDEQYF

j_call: TRBJ2-7
clone_size: many
d_call: TRBD2
v_call: TRBV7-2
cdr3_length: 13
cdr3_nt: TGTGCCAGCAGCTTCCGGGACTACAACGAGCAGTACTTC
cdr3_aa: CASSFRDYNEQYF

j_call: TRBJ2-5
clone_size: many
d_call: TRBD2
v_call: TRBV6-4
cdr3_length: 15
cdr3_nt: TGTGCCAGCAGTGAGTTAGCGGGAGCGGAAGAGACCCAGTACTTC
cdr3_aa: CASSELAGAEETQYF

j_call: TRBJ2-1
clone_size: many
d_call: NA
v_call: TRBV5-1
cdr3_length: 14
cdr3_nt: TGCGCCAGCAGCTTGGCCGTTGGGGGGAATGAGCAGTTCTTC
cdr3_aa: CASSLAVGGNEQFF

j_call: TRBJ2-7
clone_size: medium-sized
d_call: TRBD1
v_call: TRBV5-1
cdr3_length: 15
cdr3_nt: TGCGCCAGCAGCAGGTCAGGGGGCTCGGAAGGCGAGCAGTACTTC
cdr3_aa: CASSRSGGSEGEQYF

j_call: TRBJ1-1
clone_size: NA
d_call: NA
v_call: TRBV5-1
cdr3_length: 13
cdr3_nt: TGCGCCAGCAGTAGGGGTGAAAACACTGAAGCTTTCTTT
cdr3_aa: CASSRGENTEAFF

j_call: TRBJ1-5
clone_size: NA
d_call: NA
v_call: TRBV19
cdr3_length: 14
cdr3_nt: TGTGCCAGTAGTACCGCTGGGAGAACAGGGCCCCAGCATTTT
cdr3_aa: CASSTAGRTGPQHF

j_call: TRBJ2-7
clone_size: many
d_call: NA
v_call: TRBV25-1
cdr3_length: 13
cdr3_nt: TGTGCCAGCAGTGAACAGGGGTTTGACGAGCAGTACTTC
cdr3_aa: CASSEQGFDEQYF

j_call: TRBJ2-1
clone_size: many
d_call: NA
v_call: TRBV9
cdr3_length: 17
cdr3_nt: TGTGCCAGCAGCGTAGCTTCAGGCAGAGGCGCGGACAATGAGCAGTTCTTC
cdr3_aa: CASSVASGRGADNEQFF

j_call: TRBJ2-3
clone_size: NA
d_call: TRBD2
v_call: TRBV5-1
cdr3_length: 16
cdr3_nt: TGCGCCAGCAGCTTGGTTGGCGGGAGGGGCACAGATACGCAGTATTTT
cdr3_aa: CASSLVGGRGTDTQYF

j_call: TRBJ2-5
clone_size: few
d_call: TRBD1
v_call: TRBV20-1
cdr3_length: 13
cdr3_nt: TGCAGTGCTGGACAGGGGGGTCAAGAGACCCAGTACTTC
cdr3_aa: CSAGQGGQETQYF

j_call: TRBJ1-6
clone_size: many
d_call: TRBD1
v_call: TRBV24-1
cdr3_length: 15
cdr3_nt: TGTGCCACCAGTGACCGACAGGGGTCGAATTCACCCCTCCACTTT
cdr3_aa: CATSDRQGSNSPLHF

j_call: TRBJ1-1
clone_size: many
d_call: TRBD1
v_call: TRBV12-3/TRBV12-4
cdr3_length: 15
cdr3_nt: TGTGCCAGCAGTCCCCGGACAGGGGTCGGAGCTGAAGCTTTCTTT
cdr3_aa: CASSPRTGVGAEAFF

j_call: TRBJ1-2
clone_size: NA
d_call: TRBD1
v_call: TRBV28
cdr3_length: 15
cdr3_nt: TGTGCCAGCACCAAGCGGGGGCCCAGGGGGGGAGGCTACACCTTC
cdr3_aa: CASTKRGPRGGGYTF

j_call: TRBJ1-4
clone_size: many
d_call: TRBD1
v_call: TRBV29-1
cdr3_length: 15
cdr3_nt: TGCAGCGTCGGACAGGGGGCCTCCCAAAATGAAAAACTGTTTTTT
cdr3_aa: CSVGQGASQNEKLFF

j_call: TRBJ2-3
clone_size: few
d_call: NA
v_call: TRBV10-3
cdr3_length: 13
cdr3_nt: TGTGCCATCAGTGGACTAACTACAGATACGCAGTATTTT
cdr3_aa: CAISGLTTDTQYF

j_call: TRBJ1-1
clone_size: many
d_call: NA
v_call: TRBV28
cdr3_length: 14
cdr3_nt: TGTGCCAGCAGTTCAACAGGCGGGAACACTGAAGCTTTCTTT
cdr3_aa: CASSSTGGNTEAFF

j_call: TRBJ2-3
clone_size: few
d_call: TRBD1
v_call: TRBV7-3
cdr3_length: 19
cdr3_nt: TGTGCCAGCAGCCTATATGCGGGGTTAGGGGGACAGGGGTCAGATACGCAGTATTTT
cdr3_aa: CASSLYAGLGGQGSDTQYF

j_call: TRBJ2-5
clone_size: few
d_call: TRBD1
v_call: TRBV24-1
cdr3_length: 16
cdr3_nt: TGTGCCACCAGTCCTAATGACAGGGGGCGTATGGAGACCCAGTACTTC
cdr3_aa: CATSPNDRGRMETQYF

j_call: TRBJ1-5
clone_size: NA
d_call: TRBD1
v_call: TRBV23-1
cdr3_length: 18
cdr3_nt: TGCGCCAGCAGTCAATTGGGACAGGTACAGGCCCAGGATCAGCCCCAGCATTTT
cdr3_aa: CASSQLGQVQAQDQPQHF

j_call: TRBJ2-7
clone_size: many
d_call: NA
v_call: TRBV5-6
cdr3_length: 15
cdr3_nt: TGTGCCAGCAGCTTGGAAGCAGGGCTCTCCTACGAGCAGTACTTC
cdr3_aa: CASSLEAGLSYEQYF

j_call: TRBJ2-1
clone_size: few
d_call: TRBD2
v_call: TRBV5-1
cdr3_length: 15
cdr3_nt: TGCGCCAGCAGACTAGCGGGAAACTCCTACAATGAGCAGTTCTTC
cdr3_aa: CASRLAGNSYNEQFF

j_call: TRBJ1-5
clone_size: many
d_call: NA
v_call: TRBV30
cdr3_length: 14
cdr3_nt: TGTGCCTGGAGTGTACTTGGCAGAAATCAGCCCCAGCATTTT
cdr3_aa: CAWSVLGRNQPQHF

j_call: TRBJ1-4
clone_size: few
d_call: NA
v_call: TRBV20-1
cdr3_length: 14
cdr3_nt: TGCAGTGCTTCTACCCCGGGACTTAATGAAAAACTGTTTTTT
cdr3_aa: CSASTPGLNEKLFF

j_call: TRBJ2-3
clone_size: many
d_call: TRBD2
v_call: TRBV20-1
cdr3_length: 16
cdr3_nt: TGCAGTGCTAGAGGGACTAGCGGGACCTACACAGATACGCAGTATTTT
cdr3_aa: CSARGTSGTYTDTQYF

j_call: TRBJ2-7
clone_size: many
d_call: TRBD2
v_call: TRBV12-3/TRBV12-4
cdr3_length: 14
cdr3_nt: TGTGCCAGCAGACTCGGACTAGCGGGAGACGAGCAGTACTTC
cdr3_aa: CASRLGLAGDEQYF

j_call: TRBJ2-3
clone_size: many
d_call: NA
v_call: TRBV29-1
cdr3_length: 13
cdr3_nt: TGCAGCGGATCATTGTGGGACGCAGATACGCAGTATTTT
cdr3_aa: CSGSLWDADTQYF

j_call: TRBJ2-7
clone_size: many
d_call: NA
v_call: TRBV5-6
cdr3_length: 15
cdr3_nt: TGTGCCAGCCGGGCCTCCCAGCGGTCTCCTTACGAGCAGTACTTC
cdr3_aa: CASRASQRSPYEQYF

j_call: TRBJ1-1
clone_size: many
d_call: NA
v_call: TRBV7-9
cdr3_length: 14
cdr3_nt: TGTGCCAGCAGCTCCACGGACAGGAACACTGAAGCTTTCTTT
cdr3_aa: CASSSTDRNTEAFF

j_call: TRBJ2-1
clone_size: NA
d_call: NA
v_call: TRBV28
cdr3_length: 15
cdr3_nt: TGTGCCAGCAGTTTATATCCCGGCAGTTTCAATGAGCAGTTCTTC
cdr3_aa: CASSLYPGSFNEQFF

j_call: TRBJ1-2
clone_size: many
d_call: NA
v_call: TRBV30
cdr3_length: 12
cdr3_nt: TGTGCCTGGGCCGCTGGGGGCGGTGGCTACACCTTC
cdr3_aa: CAWAAGGGGYTF

j_call: TRBJ2-3
clone_size: NA
d_call: NA
v_call: TRBV3-1
cdr3_length: 11
cdr3_nt: TGTGCCAGCAGCCAGACCGGCCCGCAGTATTTT
cdr3_aa: CASSQTGPQYF

j_call: TRBJ2-2
clone_size: many
d_call: TRBD2
v_call: TRBV5-6
cdr3_length: 17
cdr3_nt: TGTGCCAGCAGCAAAGGACTAGCGGGAGAACGCGGCGGGGAGCTGTTTTTT
cdr3_aa: CASSKGLAGERGGELFF

j_call: TRBJ2-7
clone_size: few
d_call: NA
v_call: TRBV28
cdr3_length: 13
cdr3_nt: TGTGCCAGCCTAAGGGGGAGCCCGTACGAGCAGTACTTC
cdr3_aa: CASLRGSPYEQYF

j_call: TRBJ1-2
clone_size: many
d_call: NA
v_call: TRBV5-1
cdr3_length: 13
cdr3_nt: TGCGCCAGCAGCTTAGGACCTGACTATGGCTACACCTTC
cdr3_aa: CASSLGPDYGYTF

j_call: TRBJ2-1
clone_size: few
d_call: NA
v_call: TRBV19
cdr3_length: 15
cdr3_nt: TGTGCCAGTAGTATTGGTGCAAGCTTCTACAATGAGCAGTTCTTC
cdr3_aa: CASSIGASFYNEQFF

j_call: TRBJ1-5
clone_size: many
d_call: NA
v_call: TRBV30
cdr3_length: 14
cdr3_nt: TGTGCCTGGAAGGGGTTAGGGGGAAATCAGCCCCAGCATTTT
cdr3_aa: CAWKGLGGNQPQHF